This T cell receptor beta chain was documented in a study of persistence of HIV-infected CD4 T cells. Study information: Two participants gave one leukapheresis sample; others gave up to roughly 180 mL blood repeatedly.

On this clone: What it recognizes is unknown.

The CDR3 runs 11 residues. Germline CDR1 and CDR2: DFQATT and SNEGSKA (reference sequence). Trimming removed 5 bases at V and 10 bases at J, with 14 bases between. The stimulus was an HIV-1 Gag 15-mer peptide pool, about 1 ug/peptide/mL. Memory cells lacking CD40L and CD69 with high CD45RO were sorted. The libraries were made with immunoSEQ version 4 in survey mode. The protocol was immunoSEQ multiplex PCR, while the TCRdb copy is restricted to in-frame clones and leaves out a portion. The table includes around 42,000 clones, more than 75% detected once. Study findings and constraints: Bulk TCR data could not be restricted to HIV-1-infected CMV-responding cells.

The material sequenced was CD4+ T cells sorted from PBMCs after roughly 18-hour stimulation, taken from a patient who received antiretroviral therapy. V gene TRBV20-1 combines with J gene TRBJ2-5, with TRBD1 as a possible D gene (5 bases). The receptor's source is an adult man with HIV who was CMV-seropositive. CDR3 loop: CSAHRSLDQYF. The DNA for the CDR3 is TGCAGTGCTCACAGGAGTTTGGACCAGTACTTC.